The subject of this entry is one TCR beta chain. The sample is drawn from a study of blood T cell repertoires in COVID-19. Repertoires were generated with immunoSEQ multiplex PCR, while TCRdb's copy carries only in-frame clones and drops some. Altogether 75,000 to 90,000 clones are present, roughly 80% being singletons, with the ten largest covering 9.5% to 15%. Sequencing input: peripheral blood. This TCR came from a woman aged 40 to 55 with active or convalescent COVID-19.

CDR3 residues: CASSFGGPGANVLTF. In nucleotides, the CDR3 is TGTGCCAGCAGCTTTGGGGGCCCTGGGGCCAACGTCCTGACTTTC. The genes are TRBV5-4 and TRBJ2-6, with D maybe TRBD1 (6 bases). This CDR3 has 15 residues. The germline V and J ends were trimmed by 2 bases and 2 bases, with 8 bases remaining between them. Per germline, CDR1 SGHNT and CDR2 YYREEE (reference sequence).